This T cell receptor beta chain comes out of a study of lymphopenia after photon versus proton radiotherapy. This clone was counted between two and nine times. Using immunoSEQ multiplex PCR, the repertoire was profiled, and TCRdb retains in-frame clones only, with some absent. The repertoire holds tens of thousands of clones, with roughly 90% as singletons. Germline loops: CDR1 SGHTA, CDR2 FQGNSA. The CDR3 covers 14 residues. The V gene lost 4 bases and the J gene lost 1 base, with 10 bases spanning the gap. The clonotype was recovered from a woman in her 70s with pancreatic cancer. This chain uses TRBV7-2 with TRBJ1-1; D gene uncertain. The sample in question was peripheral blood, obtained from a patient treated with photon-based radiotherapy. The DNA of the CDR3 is TGTGCCAGCAGCTCCGGACTGACGAACACTGAAGCTTTCTTT. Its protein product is CASSSGLTNTEAFF.